The 3 T cell receptor beta chains in this list originate from one sample, sequenced in a study of blood T cell repertoires in COVID-19. Sequencing used immunoSEQ multiplex PCR; TCRdb keeps in-frame clones, though not all of them. The sample lists about 190,000 clones; roughly 77% were seen once. The sequencing input was peripheral blood. These receptors came from a woman older than 75 with COVID-19, enrolled during active disease.

This clone appeared a few times. The chain's CDR3 is CASSGGTYSNQPQHF. The DNA for the CDR3 is TGTGCCAGTTCAGGGGGGACCTATAGCAATCAGCCCCAGCATTTT. This chain connects TRBV19 to TRBJ1-5, with TRBD1 matching 7 bases. V shed 8 bases, J shed 0 bases, and the junction held 7 bases outside the gene matches. From germline, CDR1 is LNHDA and CDR2 SQIVND (reference sequence). The CDR3 has 15 amino acids.

This sequence joins TRBV2 and TRBJ2-7; weak D call: TRBD2 (6 bases). CDR1 and CDR2 from the germline V gene are SNHLY and FYNNEI. The CDR3 has 15 residues. V shed 4 bases and J shed 2 bases, with 15 bases lying between them. CDR3 DNA: TGTGCCAGCAGTGCATGGGGAGGACTTACCTACGAGCAGTACTTC. Amino acids: CASSAWGGLTYEQYF.

The rearrangement uses TRBV9 and TRBJ2-3; TRBD1 matches at 7 bases. V was pared by 3 bases and J by 0 bases, with 4 bases of the junction left unmatched. This CDR3 is built from 15 residues. The germline V gene encodes CDR1 SGDLS and CDR2 YYNGEE. The CDR3 sequence is CASSAGGTSTDTQYF. Here the CDR3 DNA reads TGTGCCAGCAGCGCAGGGGGAACTAGCACAGATACGCAGTATTTT.